The rows below give T cell receptor beta chains drawn from one sample of a study of blood T cell repertoires in COVID-19. Using immunoSEQ multiplex PCR, the repertoire was profiled, and TCRdb retains in-frame clones only, with some absent. The sample holds about 100,000 clones; about 89% are singletons and the top ten take approximately 2.2%. Sample: peripheral blood. These receptors were taken from a man aged 45-60 years with active COVID-19. Both conserved end residues are part of each CDR3. The D gene is left open where the match is weak. Not all rows give a size; the values are once, few, many and, for expanded clones, a class.

D,V,size,J,DNA,CDR3
NA,TRBV6-5,NA,TRBJ2-1,TGTGCCAGCAGTAGCCACGAGGGATTAGAGCAGTTCTTC,CASSSHEGLEQFF
NA,TRBV6-1,NA,TRBJ2-2,TGTGCCAGCAGTGAGGGCAGGGTCGGAAGGACCGGGGAGCTGTTTTTT,CASSEGRVGRTGELFF
TRBD1,TRBV13,NA,TRBJ1-4,TGTGCCAGCAGCTCGACAGGGCCCAATGAAAAACTGTTTTTT,CASSSTGPNEKLFF
NA,TRBV11-2,NA,TRBJ2-2,TGTGCCAGCAGCTTGTTGGGGGGGCGAACCACCGGGGAGCTGTTTTTT,CASSLLGGRTTGELFF
NA,TRBV30,NA,TRBJ1-5,TGTGCCTGGAGTGTAGGCGGACATAGCAATCAGCCCCAGCATTTT,CAWSVGGHSNQPQHF
NA,TRBV7-6,NA,TRBJ1-5,TGTGCCAGCAGCTTAAAGGTTGCCGGGATGGGTCAGCCCCAGCATTTT,CASSLKVAGMGQPQHF
TRBD2,TRBV27,NA,TRBJ2-1,TGTGCCAGCACTGTTAGCGGGGGGGCCGTTTTGGGCGAGCTGTTCTTC,CASTVSGGAVLGELFF
NA,TRBV4-2,NA,TRBJ1-4,TGTGCCAGCAGCCAAGAAGGACACGCAACTAATGAAAAACTGTTTTTT,CASSQEGHATNEKLFF
TRBD1,TRBV27,NA,TRBJ1-2,TGTGCCAGCAGTTTATCTGGGCAGGGGGCGAATGGCTACACCTTC,CASSLSGQGANGYTF
NA,TRBV5-5,NA,TRBJ1-2,TGTGCCAGCAGCGTGGACAGTCGAAACTATGGCTACACCTTC,CASSVDSRNYGYTF
NA,TRBV21-1,NA,TRBJ1-5,TGTGCCAGCAGCAAAGCGCTTTCCGGGTTGAATAGCAATCAGCCCCAGCATTTT,CASSKALSGLNSNQPQHF
NA,TRBV30,once,TRBJ1-3,TGTGCCTGGACCCTGCGGCGAACTGACTCTGGAAACACCATATATTTT,CAWTLRRTDSGNTIYF
NA,TRBV5-1,NA,TRBJ1-3,TGCGCCAGCAGCTTGTACTACAACTCTGGAAACACCATATATTTT,CASSLYYNSGNTIYF
TRBD2,TRBV11-3,NA,TRBJ2-2,TGTGCCAGCAGCACGGGACTAGCGGGGGTCACCGGGGAGCTGTTTTTT,CASSTGLAGVTGELFF
NA,TRBV11-2,NA,TRBJ2-7,TGTGCCAGCAGGGGCGACCTCTACGAGCAGTACTTC,CASRGDLYEQYF
TRBD2,TRBV5-4,NA,TRBJ2-2,TGTGCCAGCAGCCGGGGGGGACCCGCGAACACCGGGGAGCTGTTTTTT,CASSRGGPANTGELFF
NA,TRBV2,once,TRBJ1-1,TGTGCCAGCAGTGAATCCCAGGGAAGGAACACTGAAGCTTTCTTT,CASSESQGRNTEAFF
NA,TRBV2,NA,TRBJ2-3,TGTGCCAGCATAAGGGGGTACACAGATACGCAGTATTTT,CASIRGYTDTQYF
TRBD1,TRBV12-5,NA,TRBJ2-2,TGTGCTAGTGGTTTGGTGTGGACAGGGACCACCGGGGAGCTGTTTTTT,CASGLVWTGTTGELFF
TRBD1,TRBV9,NA,TRBJ2-3,TGTGCCAGCAGTCTTAGGGGACAGGGGGCAGATACGCAGTATTTT,CASSLRGQGADTQYF
NA,TRBV2,NA,TRBJ2-3,TGTGCCAGCAGTGTAAGGGGTTGGGCGACAGATACGCAGTATTTT,CASSVRGWATDTQYF
TRBD2,TRBV7-9,NA,TRBJ2-5,TGTGCCAGCAGCTTAGCAGGCAGCGGGGGGGAGACCCAGTACTTC,CASSLAGSGGETQYF
TRBD2,TRBV5-1,NA,TRBJ2-3,TGCGCCAGCAGCTTACTAGCGCCAAACACAGATACGCAGTATTTT,CASSLLAPNTDTQYF
TRBD1,TRBV5-1,few,TRBJ1-3,TGCGCCAGCAGCTTATCAGGGGGCGATTTTGGAAACACCATATATTTT,CASSLSGGDFGNTIYF
NA,TRBV9,once,TRBJ2-1,TGTGCCAGCAGCGTAGCTTTCGGGGGATCCTACAATGAGCAGTTCTTC,CASSVAFGGSYNEQFF
NA,TRBV5-1,NA,TRBJ2-3,TGCGCCAGCAGCCCACGGGGGTTGACTAGCACAGATACGCAGTATTTT,CASSPRGLTSTDTQYF
TRBD2,TRBV5-4,NA,TRBJ2-5,TGTGCCAGCAGTTATCGAAGCGGGGGGGCCGGGGAGACCCAGTACTTC,CASSYRSGGAGETQYF
NA,TRBV5-1,NA,TRBJ2-1,TGCGCCAGCAGTAGGGGACTCCCTGGGAATGAGCAGTTCTTC,CASSRGLPGNEQFF
NA,TRBV5-1,NA,TRBJ2-2,TGCGCCAGCAGCTTACAGGGTTTCGACACCGGGGAGCTGTTTTTT,CASSLQGFDTGELFF
TRBD2,TRBV4-1,once,TRBJ2-3,TGCGCCAGCAGCCAAGATGGCCTAGCGGGCACAGATACGCAGTATTTT,CASSQDGLAGTDTQYF
TRBD1,TRBV28,NA,TRBJ2-1,TGTGCCAGCAGTCCCGGGCTGTCGACAGGGGGCCGGCAGTTCTTC,CASSPGLSTGGRQFF
TRBD2,TRBV11-2,NA,TRBJ2-7,TGTGCCAGCAGCCCCTTAGCGGGGGGCTACCGGAACGAGCAGTACTTC,CASSPLAGGYRNEQYF
NA,TRBV29-1,NA,TRBJ1-1,TGCAGCGTTGTTGTTTCAGGCCTTCGTGGGACTGAAGCTTTCTTT,CSVVVSGLRGTEAFF
NA,TRBV6-6,NA,TRBJ1-1,TGTGCCAGCAGTTACTCCCAGGGGCGAACCCCTGAAGCTTTCTTT,CASSYSQGRTPEAFF
NA,TRBV21-1,NA,TRBJ2-5,TGTGCCAGCAGCATGTCGCTAGCGGGGGCCCCTTCGTACTTC,CASSMSLAGAPSYF
NA,TRBV9,NA,TRBJ2-5,TGTGCCAGCAGCGTAGCGAGGGGGTGGGATGGGGAGACCCAGTACTTC,CASSVARGWDGETQYF
NA,TRBV18,once,TRBJ1-4,TGTGCCAGCTCACCTAGACAGGTCTTAACTAATGAAAAACTGTTTTTT,CASSPRQVLTNEKLFF